The source of this T cell receptor (beta chain) is a study of shared clonotypes between healthy human individuals. Running of the assay took place at deep level. Each sorted subset replicate got 200 ng genomic DNA, about 33,000 genomes. Profiling relied on immunoSEQ multiplex PCR, and the TCRdb table lists in-frame clones only, not all of them. Of about 1.5 million clones in the sample, 95% to 97% were seen once. Comment on this clone: The antigen is not known.

Deletions cut 3 bases from V and 0 bases from J, with 14 bases between. This CDR3 has 17 amino acids. Germline CDR1 is MDHEN and CDR2 is SYDVKM. Regarding the study as a whole: Memory subsets generally showed lower estimated richness than naive subsets.

V usage is TRBV28 and J usage is TRBJ1-4; tentatively, D is TRBD1 (5 bases). This TCR came from a man between 25 and 39 years old in good health. Sequenced material: naive CD4+ T cells sorted from blood. Stated subset: CD45RA+ positively selected. CDR3 region: CASSFLTRAATNEKLFF. The CDR3 DNA sequence: TGTGCCAGCAGTTTTCTTACCAGGGCTGCAACTAATGAAAAACTGTTTTTT. The full variable domain, in which reference TRBV28 and TRBJ1-4 provide the parts outside the CDR3, is DVKVTQSSRYLVKRTGEKVFLECVQDMDHENMFWYRQDPGLGLRLIYFSYDVKMKEKGDIPEGYSVSREKKERFSLILESASTNQTSMYLCASSFLTRAATNEKLFFGSGTQLSVL.